Presented here are 2 T cell receptor beta chains from one specimen sequenced in a study of cytomegalovirus exposure and HLA in healthy donors. In the PCR, 60 Vbeta and 13 Jbeta primers were used. Repertoires were generated with immunoSEQ multiplex PCR, while TCRdb's copy carries only in-frame clones and drops some. The table lists about 140,000 clones, 75% of them singletons. Sequences were obtained from PBMCs. These receptor sequences come from a man in his forties in good health and CMV-seronegative.

V is TRBV2 and J is TRBJ1-4; 8 nucleotides line up with TRBD1. Trimming cost V 5 bases and J 2 bases; bases outside gene matches: 4. The CDR3 contains 15 residues. Germline loops: CDR1 SNHLY, CDR2 FYNNEI. CDR3 sequence (DNA): TGTGCCAGCAGTCGAGACAGGGGCACTAATGAAAAACTGTTTTTT. Amino acid sequence: CASSRDRGTNEKLFF.

With respect to this clone: Other DNA sequences in the sample encode the same CDR3. The rearrangement uses TRBV11-2 and TRBJ2-2, with TRBD2 identical over 7 bases. The CDR3 is 16 amino acids. The V gene's germline CDR1 is SGHAT and CDR2 FQNNGV. V lost 1 base to trimming and J lost 0 bases; unmatched junction nucleotides: 2. CDR3 bases: TGTGCCAGCAGCTTAGTTGGGGGGGCGAACACCGGGGAGCTGTTTTTT. Residues: CASSLVGGANTGELFF.